The entry below gives a single T cell receptor (beta chain) sequence along with its context. Its antigen is not known. The TCR beta CDR3 regions underwent amplification using RNA transcripts as the source. An initial round of RT-PCR targeting the TCR CDR3 relied on the HTBI primer set. TCRdb independently ran MiXCR on the multiplex PCR reads; one entry per CDR3 protein. The sample yields 400,000 to 550,000 distinct CDR3 sequences, about 24% seen once. Uncontrolled infections, other autoimmune diseases, pregnancy or lactation led to exclusion of patients. This record comes from a study of T cells in Graves' hyperthyroidism and ophthalmopathy. Whole-study findings and limits: In the blood, most expanded thyroid clonotypes above 0.001 appeared as well. Ophthalmopathy onset followed model prediction by a median around 6.9 months.

Trimming cost V 6 bases and J 4 bases, with 16 bases left between them. CDR3 size: 15 residues. Germline V lookup: CDR1 SGHRS, CDR2 YFSETQ. The chain has TRBV5-1 and TRBJ2-2, with D uncertain. The TCR was taken from a woman in her thirties with Graves' ophthalmopathy. The sample consisted of blood. The CDR3 nucleotides read TGCGCCAGCACATCGACAACCCCCTCCACCGGGGAGCTGTTTTTT. As protein: CASTSTTPSTGELFF.